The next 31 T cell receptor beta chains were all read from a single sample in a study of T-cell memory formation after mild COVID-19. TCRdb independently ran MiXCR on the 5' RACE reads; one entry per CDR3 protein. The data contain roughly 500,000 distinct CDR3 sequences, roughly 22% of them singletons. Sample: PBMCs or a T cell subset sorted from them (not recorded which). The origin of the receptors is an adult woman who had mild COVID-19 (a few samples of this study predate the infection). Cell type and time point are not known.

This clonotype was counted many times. CDR3 sequence (DNA): TGCGCCAGCAGCTTGAGCCTAGCGGGATCCTACGAGCAGTACTTC. Its translation: CASSLSLAGSYEQYF. The chain recombines TRBV5-1 with TRBJ2-7; TRBD2 aligns across 9 bases. Trimming removed 1 base from V and 1 base from J; junction bases left unmatched: 3. The CDR3 spans 15 residues. Germline assignment: CDR1 SGHRS and CDR2 YFSETQ.

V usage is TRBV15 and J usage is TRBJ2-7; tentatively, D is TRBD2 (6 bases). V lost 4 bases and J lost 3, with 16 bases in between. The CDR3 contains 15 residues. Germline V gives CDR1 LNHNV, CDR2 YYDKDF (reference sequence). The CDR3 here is CATSTSVSAHYEQYF. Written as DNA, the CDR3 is TGTGCCACCAGCACTAGCGTCAGCGCCCACTACGAGCAGTACTTC.

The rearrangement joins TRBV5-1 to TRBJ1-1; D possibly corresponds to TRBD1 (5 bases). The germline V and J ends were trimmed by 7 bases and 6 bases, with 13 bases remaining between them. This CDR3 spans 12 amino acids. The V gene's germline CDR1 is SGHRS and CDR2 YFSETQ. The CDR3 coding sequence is TGCGCCAGCTCTCGCGGGGGAGCTGAAGCTTTCTTT. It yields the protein CASSRGGAEAFF.

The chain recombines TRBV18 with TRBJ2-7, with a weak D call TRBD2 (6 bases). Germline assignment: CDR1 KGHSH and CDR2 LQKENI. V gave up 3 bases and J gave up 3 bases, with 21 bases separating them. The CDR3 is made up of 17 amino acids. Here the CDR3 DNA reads TGTGCCAGCTCACCCAACGAGGGAAGGGGAGGCATCTACGAGCAGTACTTC. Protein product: CASSPNEGRGGIYEQYF.

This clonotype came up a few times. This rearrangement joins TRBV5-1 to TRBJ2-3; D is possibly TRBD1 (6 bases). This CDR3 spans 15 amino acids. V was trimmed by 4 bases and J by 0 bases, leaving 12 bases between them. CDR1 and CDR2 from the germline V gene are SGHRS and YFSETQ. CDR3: CASSVQGMSTDTQYF. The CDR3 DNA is TGCGCCAGCAGCGTCCAGGGGATGAGCACAGATACGCAGTATTTT. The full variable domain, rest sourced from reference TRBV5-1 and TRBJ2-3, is KAGVTQTPRYLIKTRGQQVTLSCSPISGHRSVSWYQQTPGQGLQFLFEYFSETQRNKGNFPGRFSGRQFSNSRSEMNVSTLELGDSALYLCASSVQGMSTDTQYFGPGTRLTVL.

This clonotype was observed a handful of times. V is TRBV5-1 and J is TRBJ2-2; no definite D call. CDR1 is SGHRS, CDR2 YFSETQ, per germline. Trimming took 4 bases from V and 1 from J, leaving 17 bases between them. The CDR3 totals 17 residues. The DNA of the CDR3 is TGCGCCAGCAGCCCGGGTATCGTGCGATGGAACACCGGGGAGCTGTTTTTT. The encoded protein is CASSPGIVRWNTGELFF. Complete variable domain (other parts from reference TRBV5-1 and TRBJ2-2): KAGVTQTPRYLIKTRGQQVTLSCSPISGHRSVSWYQQTPGQGLQFLFEYFSETQRNKGNFPGRFSGRQFSNSRSEMNVSTLELGDSALYLCASSPGIVRWNTGELFFGEGSRLTVL.

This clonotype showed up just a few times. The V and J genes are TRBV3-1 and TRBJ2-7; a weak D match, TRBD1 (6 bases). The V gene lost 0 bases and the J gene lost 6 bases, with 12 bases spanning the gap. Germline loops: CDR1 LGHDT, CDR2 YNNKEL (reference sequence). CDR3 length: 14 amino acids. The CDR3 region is CASSQDTYRVEQYF. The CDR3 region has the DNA TGTGCCAGCAGCCAAGATACCTACAGGGTCGAGCAGTACTTC.

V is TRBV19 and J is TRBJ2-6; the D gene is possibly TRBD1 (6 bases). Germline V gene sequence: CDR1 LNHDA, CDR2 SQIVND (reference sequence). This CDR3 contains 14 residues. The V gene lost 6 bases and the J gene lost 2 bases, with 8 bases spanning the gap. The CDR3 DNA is TGTGCCAGTAGAACAGGGACTGGGGCCAACGTCCTGACTTTC. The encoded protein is CASRTGTGANVLTF.

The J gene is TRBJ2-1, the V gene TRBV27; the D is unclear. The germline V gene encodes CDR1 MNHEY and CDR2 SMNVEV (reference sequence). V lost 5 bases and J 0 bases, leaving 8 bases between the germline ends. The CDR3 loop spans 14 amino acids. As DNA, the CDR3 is TGTGCCAGCAGTGAGTTTGGCTCCTACAATGAGCAGTTCTTC. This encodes CASSEFGSYNEQFF.

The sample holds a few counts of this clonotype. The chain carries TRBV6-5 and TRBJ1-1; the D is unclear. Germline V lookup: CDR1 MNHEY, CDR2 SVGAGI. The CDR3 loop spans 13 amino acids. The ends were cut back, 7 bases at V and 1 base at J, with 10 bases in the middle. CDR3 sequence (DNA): TGTGCCAGCATGGGGTTAAGGAACACTGAAGCTTTCTTT. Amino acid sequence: CASMGLRNTEAFF.

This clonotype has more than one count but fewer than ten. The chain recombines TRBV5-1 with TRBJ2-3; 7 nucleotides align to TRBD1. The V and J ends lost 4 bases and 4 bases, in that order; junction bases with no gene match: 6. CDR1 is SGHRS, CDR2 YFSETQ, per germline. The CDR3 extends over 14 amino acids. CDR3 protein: CASSPERGPDTQYF. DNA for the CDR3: TGCGCCAGCAGCCCCGAGAGGGGGCCAGATACGCAGTATTTT.

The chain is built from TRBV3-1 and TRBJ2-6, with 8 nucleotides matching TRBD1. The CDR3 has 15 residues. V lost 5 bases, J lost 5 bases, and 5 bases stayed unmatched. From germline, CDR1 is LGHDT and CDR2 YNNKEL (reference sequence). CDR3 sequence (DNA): TGTGCCAGCAGCTTCCAGGGGGCACGGGCCAACGTCCTGACTTTC. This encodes CASSFQGARANVLTF.

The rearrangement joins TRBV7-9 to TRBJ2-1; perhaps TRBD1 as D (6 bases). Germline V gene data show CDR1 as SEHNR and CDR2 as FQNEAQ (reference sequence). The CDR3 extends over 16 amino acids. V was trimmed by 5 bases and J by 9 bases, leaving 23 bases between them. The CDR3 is CASSPRQAVMTFEQFF. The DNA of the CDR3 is TGTGCCAGCAGCCCCAGACAGGCGGTAATGACATTTGAGCAGTTCTTC.

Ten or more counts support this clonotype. CDR3 nucleotides: TGTGCCAGCAGCTTAATCCCGCTCACCACAGATACGCAGTATTTT. Protein product: CASSLIPLTTDTQYF. The J gene is TRBJ2-3, the V gene TRBV7-6; D not resolved. The germline V and J ends were trimmed by 2 bases and 2 bases, with 11 bases remaining between them. There are 15 residues in the CDR3. The germline CDR1 and CDR2 sequences are SGHVS and FNYEAQ.

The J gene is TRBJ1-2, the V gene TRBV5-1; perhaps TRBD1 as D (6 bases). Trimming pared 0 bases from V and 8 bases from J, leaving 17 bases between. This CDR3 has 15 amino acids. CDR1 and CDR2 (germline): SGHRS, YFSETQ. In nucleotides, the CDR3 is TGCGCCAGCAGCTTGGAGGGACACCCAGGGGAAGGCTACACCTTC. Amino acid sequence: CASSLEGHPGEGYTF.

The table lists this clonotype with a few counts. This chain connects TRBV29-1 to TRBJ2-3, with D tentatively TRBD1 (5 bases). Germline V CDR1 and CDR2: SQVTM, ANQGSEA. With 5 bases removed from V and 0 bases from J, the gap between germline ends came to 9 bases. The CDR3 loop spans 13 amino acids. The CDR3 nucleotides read TGCAGCGTTCGTCCAGGGAGCACAGATACGCAGTATTTT. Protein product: CSVRPGSTDTQYF.

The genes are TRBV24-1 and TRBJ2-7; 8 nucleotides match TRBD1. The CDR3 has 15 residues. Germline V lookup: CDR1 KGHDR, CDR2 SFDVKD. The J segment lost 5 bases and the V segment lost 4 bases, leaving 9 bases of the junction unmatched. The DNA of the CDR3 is TGTGCCACCAGTGAGACGGGACAGGTAAGCCACGAGCAGTACTTC. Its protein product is CATSETGQVSHEQYF.

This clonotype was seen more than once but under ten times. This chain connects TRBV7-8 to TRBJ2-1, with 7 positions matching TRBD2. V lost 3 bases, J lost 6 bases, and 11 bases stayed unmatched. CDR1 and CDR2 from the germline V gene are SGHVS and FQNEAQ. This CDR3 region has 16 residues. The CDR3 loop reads CASSLEGTIGSNEQFF. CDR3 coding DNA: TGTGCCAGCAGCTTGGAAGGGACTATAGGCAGCAATGAGCAGTTCTTC.

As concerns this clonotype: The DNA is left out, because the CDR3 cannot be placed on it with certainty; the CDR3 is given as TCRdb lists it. The CDR3: CASGGFLETKYF. The chain recombines TRBV12-3 or TRBV12-4 with TRBJ2-5; TRBD1, the D gene given by the table, was not confirmed from the DNA. Both ends counted, the CDR3 spans 12 residues.

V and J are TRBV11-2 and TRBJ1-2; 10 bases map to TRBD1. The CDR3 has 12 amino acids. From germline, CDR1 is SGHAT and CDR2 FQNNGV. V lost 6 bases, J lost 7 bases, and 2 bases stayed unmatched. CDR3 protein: CASRRQGAGYTF. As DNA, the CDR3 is TGTGCCAGCAGGAGACAGGGGGCTGGCTACACCTTC.

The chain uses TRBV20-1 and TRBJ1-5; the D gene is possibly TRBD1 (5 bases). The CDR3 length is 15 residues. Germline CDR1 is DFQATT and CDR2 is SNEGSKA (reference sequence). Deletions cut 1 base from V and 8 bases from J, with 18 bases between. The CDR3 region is CSARAGRGSLEPQHF. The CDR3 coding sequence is TGCAGTGCTAGAGCCGGCCGGGGGTCCTTGGAGCCCCAGCATTTT.

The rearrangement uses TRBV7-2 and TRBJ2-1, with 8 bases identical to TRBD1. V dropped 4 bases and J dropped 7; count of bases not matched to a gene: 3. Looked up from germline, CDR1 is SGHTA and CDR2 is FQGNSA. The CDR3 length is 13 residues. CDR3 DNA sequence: TGTGCCAGCAGCTGGACAGGGCAGAATGAGCAGTTCTTC. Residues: CASSWTGQNEQFF.

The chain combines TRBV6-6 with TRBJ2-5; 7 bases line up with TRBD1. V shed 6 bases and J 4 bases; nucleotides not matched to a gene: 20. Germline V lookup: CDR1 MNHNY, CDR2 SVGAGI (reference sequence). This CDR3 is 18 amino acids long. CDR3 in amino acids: CASSPPRLYRGLGETQYF. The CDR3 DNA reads TGTGCCAGCAGCCCGCCTCGCCTGTACAGGGGATTAGGAGAGACCCAGTACTTC.

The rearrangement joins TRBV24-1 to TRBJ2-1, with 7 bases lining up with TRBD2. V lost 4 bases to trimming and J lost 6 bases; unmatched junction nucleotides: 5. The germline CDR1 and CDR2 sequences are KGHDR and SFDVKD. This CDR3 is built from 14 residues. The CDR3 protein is CATSDWSGANEQFF. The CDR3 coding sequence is TGTGCCACCAGTGACTGGAGCGGGGCCAATGAGCAGTTCTTC.

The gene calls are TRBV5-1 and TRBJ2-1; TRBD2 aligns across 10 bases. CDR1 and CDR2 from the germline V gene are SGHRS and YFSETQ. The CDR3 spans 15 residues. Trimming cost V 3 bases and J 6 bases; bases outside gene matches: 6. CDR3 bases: TGCGCCAGCAGCTCCCTAGCGGGGGCCATCAATGAGCAGTTCTTC. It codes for CASSSLAGAINEQFF.

For the CDR3, the DNA is TGCAGTGCTAGAGATCGGCTAGCGGGAGTGGAGACCCAGTACTTC. This translates into CSARDRLAGVETQYF. J is TRBJ2-5 and V is TRBV20-1, with 10 bases aligning to TRBD2. Germline V gives CDR1 DFQATT, CDR2 SNEGSKA (reference sequence). CDR3 length: 15 residues. Germline trimming cut 0 bases from V and 5 bases from J; bases unmatched to any gene: 6.

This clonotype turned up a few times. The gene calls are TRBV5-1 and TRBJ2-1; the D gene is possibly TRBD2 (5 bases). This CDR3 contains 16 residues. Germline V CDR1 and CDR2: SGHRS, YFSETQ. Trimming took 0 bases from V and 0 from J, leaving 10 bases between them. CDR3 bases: TGCGCCAGCAGCTTGGGAGCGGATCCCTCCTACAATGAGCAGTTCTTC. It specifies CASSLGADPSYNEQFF.

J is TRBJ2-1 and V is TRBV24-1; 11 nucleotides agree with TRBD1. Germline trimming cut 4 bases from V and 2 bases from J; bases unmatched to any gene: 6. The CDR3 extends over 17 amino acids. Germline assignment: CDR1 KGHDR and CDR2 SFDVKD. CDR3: CATSDPRTGGAYNEQFF. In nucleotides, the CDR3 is TGTGCCACCAGTGACCCACGGACAGGGGGCGCCTACAATGAGCAGTTCTTC.

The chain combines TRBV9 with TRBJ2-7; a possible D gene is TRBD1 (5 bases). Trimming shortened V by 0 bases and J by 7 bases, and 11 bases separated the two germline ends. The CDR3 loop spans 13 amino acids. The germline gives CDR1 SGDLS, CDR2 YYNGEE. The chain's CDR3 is CASSVAQGGEQYF. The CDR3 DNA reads TGTGCCAGCAGCGTAGCCCAGGGTGGTGAGCAGTACTTC.

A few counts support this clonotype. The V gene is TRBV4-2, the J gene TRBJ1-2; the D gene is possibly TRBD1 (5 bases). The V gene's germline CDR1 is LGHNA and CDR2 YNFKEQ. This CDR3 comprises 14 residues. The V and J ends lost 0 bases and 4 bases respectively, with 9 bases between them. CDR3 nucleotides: TGTGCCAGCAGCCAAGAGGCAGGGTTCTATGGCTACACCTTC. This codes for CASSQEAGFYGYTF.

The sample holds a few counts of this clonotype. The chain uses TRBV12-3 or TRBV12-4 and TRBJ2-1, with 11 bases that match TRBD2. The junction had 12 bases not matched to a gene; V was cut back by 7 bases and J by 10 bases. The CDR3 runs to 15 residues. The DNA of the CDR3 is TGTGCCAGCACCCCCATTAGCGGGAGGGCCCACGAGCAGTTCTTC. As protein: CASTPISGRAHEQFF.